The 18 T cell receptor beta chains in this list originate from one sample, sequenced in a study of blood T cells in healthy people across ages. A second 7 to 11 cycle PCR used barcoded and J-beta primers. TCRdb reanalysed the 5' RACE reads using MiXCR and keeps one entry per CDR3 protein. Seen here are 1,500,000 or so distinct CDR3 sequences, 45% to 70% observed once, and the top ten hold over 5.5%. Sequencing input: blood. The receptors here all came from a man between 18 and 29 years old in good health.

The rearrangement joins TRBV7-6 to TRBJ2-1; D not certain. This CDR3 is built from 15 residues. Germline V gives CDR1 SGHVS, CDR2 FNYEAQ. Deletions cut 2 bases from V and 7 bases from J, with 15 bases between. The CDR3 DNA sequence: TGTGCCAGCAGCTTAACCCCGGGCGAGATAAATGAGCAGTTCTTC. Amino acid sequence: CASSLTPGEINEQFF. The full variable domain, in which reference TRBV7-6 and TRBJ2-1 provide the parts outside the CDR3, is GAGVSQSPRYKVTKRGQDVALRCDPISGHVSLYWYRQALGQGPEFLTYFNYEAQQDKSGLPNDRFSAERPEGSISTLTIQRTEQRDSAMYRCASSLTPGEINEQFFGPGTRLTVL.

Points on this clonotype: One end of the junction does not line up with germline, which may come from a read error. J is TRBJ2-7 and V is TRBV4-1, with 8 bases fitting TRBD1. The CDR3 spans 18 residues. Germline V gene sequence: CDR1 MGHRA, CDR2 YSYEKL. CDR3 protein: CTSSQGPGTGLSSYEQYF. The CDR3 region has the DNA TGCACCAGCAGCCAGGGTCCCGGGACAGGTCTCAGCTCCTACGAGCAGTACTTC.

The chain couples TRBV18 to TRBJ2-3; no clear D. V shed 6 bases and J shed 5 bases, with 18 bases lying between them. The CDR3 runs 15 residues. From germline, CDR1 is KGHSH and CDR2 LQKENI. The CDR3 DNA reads TGTGCCAGCTCCCCCGGTGCTCTGACGGAAGATACGCAGTATTTT. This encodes CASSPGALTEDTQYF.

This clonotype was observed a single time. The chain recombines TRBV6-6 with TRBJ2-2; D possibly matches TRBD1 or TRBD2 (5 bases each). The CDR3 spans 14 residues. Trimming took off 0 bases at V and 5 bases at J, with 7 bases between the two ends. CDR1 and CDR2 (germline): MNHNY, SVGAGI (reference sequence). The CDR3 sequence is CASSYSGVTGELFF. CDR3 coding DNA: TGTGCCAGCAGTTACTCGGGGGTTACCGGGGAGCTGTTTTTT.

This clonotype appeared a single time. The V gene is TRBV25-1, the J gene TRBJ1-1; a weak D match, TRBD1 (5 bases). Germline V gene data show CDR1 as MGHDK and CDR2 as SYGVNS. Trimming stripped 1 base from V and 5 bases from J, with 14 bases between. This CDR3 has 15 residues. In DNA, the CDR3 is TGTGCCAGCAGTGAATCGGGAGGGGTCAAGACTGAAGCTTTCTTT. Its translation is CASSESGGVKTEAFF. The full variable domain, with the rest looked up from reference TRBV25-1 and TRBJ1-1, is EADIYQTPRYLVIGTGKKITLECSQTMGHDKMYWYQQDPGMELHLIHYSYGVNSTEKGDLSSESTVSRIRTEHFPLTLESARPSHTSQYLCASSESGGVKTEAFFGQGTRLTVV.

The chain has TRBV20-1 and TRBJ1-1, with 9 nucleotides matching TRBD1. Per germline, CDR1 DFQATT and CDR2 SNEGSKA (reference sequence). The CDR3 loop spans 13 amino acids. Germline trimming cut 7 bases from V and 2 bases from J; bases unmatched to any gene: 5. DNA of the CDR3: TGCAGTGGCGGGGACAGGGAAAACACTGAAGCTTTCTTT. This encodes CSGGDRENTEAFF.

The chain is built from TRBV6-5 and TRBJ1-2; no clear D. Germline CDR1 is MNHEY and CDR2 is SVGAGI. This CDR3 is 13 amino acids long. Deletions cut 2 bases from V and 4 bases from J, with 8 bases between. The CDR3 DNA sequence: TGTGCCAGCAGTTACGGAGAGATCTATGGCTACACCTTC. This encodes CASSYGEIYGYTF.

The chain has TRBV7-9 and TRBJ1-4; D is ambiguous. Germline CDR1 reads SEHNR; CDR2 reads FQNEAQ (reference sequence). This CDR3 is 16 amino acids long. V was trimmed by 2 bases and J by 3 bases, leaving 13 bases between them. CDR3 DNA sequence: TGTGCCAGCAGCTTATACAGACTGCCTTCTAATGAAAAACTGTTTTTT. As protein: CASSLYRLPSNEKLFF.

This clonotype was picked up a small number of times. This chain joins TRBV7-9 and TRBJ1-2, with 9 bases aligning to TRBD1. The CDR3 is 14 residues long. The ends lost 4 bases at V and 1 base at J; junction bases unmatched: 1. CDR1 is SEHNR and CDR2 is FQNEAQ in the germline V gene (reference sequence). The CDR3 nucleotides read TGTGCCAGCAGCTGGACAGGGGTTAACTATGGCTACACCTTC. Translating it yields CASSWTGVNYGYTF. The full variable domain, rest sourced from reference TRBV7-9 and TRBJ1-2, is DTGVSQNPRHKITKRGQNVTFRCDPISEHNRLYWYRQTLGQGPEFLTYFQNEAQLEKSRLLSDRFSAERPKGSFSTLEIQRTEQGDSAMYLCASSWTGVNYGYTFGSGTRLTVV.

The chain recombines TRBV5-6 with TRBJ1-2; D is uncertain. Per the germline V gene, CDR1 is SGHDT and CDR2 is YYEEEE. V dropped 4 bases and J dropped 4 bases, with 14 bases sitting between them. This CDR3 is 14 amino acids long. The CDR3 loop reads CASSARAWGYGYTF. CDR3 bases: TGTGCCAGCAGCGCCCGGGCCTGGGGCTATGGCTACACCTTC. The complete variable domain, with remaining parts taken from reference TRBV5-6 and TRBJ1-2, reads DAGVTQSPTHLIKTRGQQVTLRCSPKSGHDTVSWYQQALGQGPQFIFQYYEEEERQRGNFPDRFSGHQFPNYSSELNVNALLLGDSALYLCASSARAWGYGYTFGSGTRLTVV.

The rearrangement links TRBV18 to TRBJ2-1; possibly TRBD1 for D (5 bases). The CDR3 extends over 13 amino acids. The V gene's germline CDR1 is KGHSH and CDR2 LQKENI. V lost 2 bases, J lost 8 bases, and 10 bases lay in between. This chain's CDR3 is CASSPEQDDEQFF. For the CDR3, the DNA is TGTGCCAGCTCACCAGAACAGGACGATGAGCAGTTCTTC.

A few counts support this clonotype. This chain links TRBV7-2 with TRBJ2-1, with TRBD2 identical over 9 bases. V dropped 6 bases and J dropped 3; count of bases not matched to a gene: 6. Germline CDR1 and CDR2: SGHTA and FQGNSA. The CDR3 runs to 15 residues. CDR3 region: CASRTISGGYNEQFF. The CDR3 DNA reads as TGTGCCAGCAGGACTATTAGCGGGGGCTACAATGAGCAGTTCTTC.

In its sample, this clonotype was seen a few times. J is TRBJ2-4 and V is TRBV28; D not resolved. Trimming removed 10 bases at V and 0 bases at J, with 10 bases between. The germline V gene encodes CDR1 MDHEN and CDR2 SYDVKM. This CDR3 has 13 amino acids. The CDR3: CATAHRAKNIQYF. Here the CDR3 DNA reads TGTGCCACCGCACACCGAGCCAAAAACATTCAGTACTTC.

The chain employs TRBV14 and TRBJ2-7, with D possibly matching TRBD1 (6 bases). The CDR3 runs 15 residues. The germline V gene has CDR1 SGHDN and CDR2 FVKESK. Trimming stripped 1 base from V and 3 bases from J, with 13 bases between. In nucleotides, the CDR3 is TGTGCCAGCAGCCAAGGAACAGGGAGTAACTACGAGCAGTACTTC. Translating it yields CASSQGTGSNYEQYF. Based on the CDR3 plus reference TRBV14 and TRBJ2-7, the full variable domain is EAGVTQFPSHSVIEKGQTVTLRCDPISGHDNLYWYRRVMGKEIKFLLHFVKESKQDESGMPNNRFLAERTGGTYSTLKVQPAELEDSGVYFCASSQGTGSNYEQYFGPGTRLTVT.

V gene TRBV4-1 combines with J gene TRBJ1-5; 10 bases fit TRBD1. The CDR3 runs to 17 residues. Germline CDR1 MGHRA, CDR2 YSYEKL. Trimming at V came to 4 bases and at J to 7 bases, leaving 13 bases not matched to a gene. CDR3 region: CASSRQPRQGAQQPQHF. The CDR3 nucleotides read TGCGCCAGCAGCCGCCAACCTCGACAGGGGGCCCAGCAGCCCCAGCATTTT.

As DNA, the CDR3 is TGTGCCAGCAAACACGTCCCAGGGGCTAGCACAGATACGCAGTATTTT. Amino acid sequence: CASKHVPGASTDTQYF. The rearrangement joins TRBV6-5 to TRBJ2-3; D is perhaps TRBD1 (6 bases). V was cut by 7 bases and J by 0 bases, with 17 bases left in between. The CDR3 loop spans 16 amino acids. The germline CDR1 and CDR2 sequences are MNHEY and SVGAGI.

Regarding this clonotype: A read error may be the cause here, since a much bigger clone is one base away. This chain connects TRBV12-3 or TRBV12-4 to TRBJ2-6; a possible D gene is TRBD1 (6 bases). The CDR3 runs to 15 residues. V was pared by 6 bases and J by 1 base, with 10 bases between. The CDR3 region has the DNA TGTGCCAGCAGCTCGGACAGATCTGGGGCCAACGTCCTGACTTTC. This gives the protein CASSSDRSGANVLTF.

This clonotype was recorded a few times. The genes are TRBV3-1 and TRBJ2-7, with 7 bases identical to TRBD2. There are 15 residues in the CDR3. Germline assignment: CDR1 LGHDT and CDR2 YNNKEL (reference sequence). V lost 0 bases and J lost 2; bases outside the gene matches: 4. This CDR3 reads CASSQEAGATYEQYF. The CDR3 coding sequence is TGTGCCAGCAGCCAAGAGGCGGGAGCGACCTACGAGCAGTACTTC.